Each of the 26 T cell receptor beta chains below was sequenced from the same sample in a study of blood T cell repertoires in COVID-19. Some clones are missing from TCRdb's copy, which holds only in-frame ones; the method was immunoSEQ multiplex PCR. The table records about 240,000 clones, around 86% of them present only once. The sequenced sample consisted of peripheral blood. All receptors come from a woman aged 80 or older with COVID-19, enrolled during active disease.

This sequence joins TRBV27 and TRBJ1-1; TRBD1 is a possible D gene (6 bases). CDR1 is MNHEY and CDR2 is SMNVEV in the germline V gene (reference sequence). The CDR3 is made up of 14 amino acids. Trimming left V 7 bases short and J 2 bases short, with 14 bases between. The CDR3 sequence is CASNLRGRNTEAFF. DNA for the CDR3: TGTGCCAGCAATCTCAGGGGCCGCAACACTGAAGCTTTCTTT.

The rearrangement uses TRBV30 and TRBJ2-3, with 7 bases lining up with TRBD1. V gave up 5 bases and J gave up 2 bases; unmatched junction bases: 4. CDR3 length: 13 amino acids. In germline, CDR1 is GTSNPN, CDR2 SVGIG (reference sequence). CDR3 coding DNA: TGTGCCTGGGGGACAGAACACACAGATACGCAGTATTTT. It yields the protein CAWGTEHTDTQYF.

The gene calls are TRBV3-1 (or the pseudogene TRBV3-2) and TRBJ2-1, with 10 positions matching TRBD2. This CDR3 is 16 amino acids long. CDR1 and CDR2 (germline): LGHDT, YNNKEL (reference sequence). The V gene end was trimmed by 0 bases and the J gene end by 7 bases; junction bases not matched to a gene: 6. CDR3 residues: CASSQDRTSGSNEQFF. DNA for the CDR3: TGTGCCAGCAGCCAAGACCGGACTAGCGGTTCTAATGAGCAGTTCTTC.

This clone was detected a few times. The rearrangement links TRBV7-8 to TRBJ1-1; D possibly corresponds to TRBD1 (6 bases). The germline V gene encodes CDR1 SGHVS and CDR2 FQNEAQ. The CDR3 runs 13 residues. Trimming left V 5 bases short and J 8 bases short, with 15 bases between. This CDR3 is CASSIDRLREAFF. In nucleotides, the CDR3 is TGTGCCAGCAGCATCGACAGGCTAAGGGAAGCTTTCTTT.

This clone was seen a handful of times. The chain is built from TRBV12-3 or TRBV12-4 and TRBJ1-2; D unclear. This CDR3 is 13 amino acids long. The germline V and J ends were trimmed by 7 bases and 2 bases, with 11 bases remaining between them. CDR3 DNA sequence: TGTGCCAGCACCCTAAAAGAGAACTATGGCTACACCTTC. Encoded protein: CASTLKENYGYTF.

This rearrangement joins TRBV30 to TRBJ1-2, with 12 bases lining up with TRBD1. V lost 5 bases, J lost 3 bases, and 1 base stayed unmatched. The CDR3 has 13 residues. CDR1 is GTSNPN, CDR2 SVGIG, per germline (reference sequence). The CDR3 bases are TGTGCCTGGGGGACAGGGGGCGACTATGGCTACACCTTC. This encodes CAWGTGGDYGYTF. The variable domain in full, with the rest retrieved from reference TRBV30 and TRBJ1-2, is SQTIHQWPATLVQPVGSPLSLECTVEGTSNPNLYWYRQAAGRGLQLLFYSVGIGQISSEVPQNLSASRPQDRQFILSSKKLLLSDSGFYLCAWGTGGDYGYTFGSGTRLTVV.

This CDR3 is CAWRRSGGGYGYTF. The DNA of the CDR3 is TGTGCCTGGAGGAGGTCAGGGGGCGGCTATGGCTACACCTTC. The chain has TRBV30 and TRBJ1-2; 8 bases align to TRBD1. The CDR3 is made up of 14 amino acids. J gave up 4 bases and V 3 bases, and 7 bases lay outside the gene matches. The germline V gene encodes CDR1 GTSNPN and CDR2 SVGIG (reference sequence).

A few counts support this clone. The chain links TRBV7-2 to TRBJ1-2; D unclear. Germline V gene lookup returns CDR1 SGHTA and CDR2 FQGNSA. CDR3 length: 14 residues. Trimming removed 1 base at V and 5 bases at J, with 11 bases between. CDR3 region: CASSLELQFYGYTF. The CDR3 bases are TGTGCCAGCAGCTTAGAATTGCAGTTTTATGGCTACACCTTC.

CDR3 amino acids: CASSDGAGANVLTF. DNA of the CDR3: TGTGCCAGCAGTGACGGGGCAGGGGCCAACGTCCTGACTTTC. This rearrangement joins TRBV6-4 to TRBJ2-6, with D perhaps matching TRBD1 (5 bases). Germline-derived CDR1 and CDR2 are MRHNA and SNTAGT. The CDR3 spans 14 residues. Trimming took off 2 bases at V and 4 bases at J, with 6 bases between the two ends.

The chain combines TRBV3-1 (or the pseudogene TRBV3-2) with TRBJ1-1; D gene uncertain. Trimming pared 2 bases from V and 4 bases from J, leaving 17 bases between. The CDR3 sequence is 16 residues long. The V gene's germline CDR1 is LGHDT and CDR2 YNNKEL (reference sequence). CDR3 coding DNA: TGTGCCAGCAGCCAAAGAAGACCTACGGGGAGCACTGAAGCTTTCTTT. Amino acid sequence: CASSQRRPTGSTEAFF.

This clone was counted only a few times. The chain carries TRBV24-1 and TRBJ2-1; D perhaps matches TRBD2 (5 bases). Germline-derived CDR1 and CDR2 are KGHDR and SFDVKD. CDR3 length: 12 amino acids. With 9 bases removed from V and 9 bases from J, the gap between germline ends came to 14 bases. CDR3 loop: CATEDYPGEQFF. CDR3 coding DNA: TGTGCCACCGAAGACTATCCGGGTGAGCAGTTCTTC.

The V gene is TRBV12-3 or TRBV12-4, the J gene TRBJ1-5; D remains unclear. The CDR3 runs to 12 residues. V lost 6 bases, J lost 3 bases, and 6 bases lay in between. The CDR3 region is CASRSYNQPQHF. Here the CDR3 DNA reads TGTGCCAGCAGGTCTTACAATCAGCCCCAGCATTTT.

This clone was observed a few times. The genes are TRBV5-1 and TRBJ2-7, with 8 nucleotides matching TRBD1. The CDR3 sequence is 14 residues long. The germline V gene has CDR1 SGHRS and CDR2 YFSETQ. The junction had 2 bases not matched to a gene; V was cut back by 0 bases and J by 3 bases. The CDR3 loop is CASSLATGGYEQYF. In DNA, the CDR3 is TGCGCCAGCAGCTTGGCTACAGGGGGCTACGAGCAGTACTTC.

The CDR3 DNA reads as TGTGCCAGCAGCTTCCGGGACAGGGGTATGGGGGACATTCAGTACTTC. Amino acid sequence: CASSFRDRGMGDIQYF. V usage is TRBV5-4 and J usage is TRBJ2-4; the match to TRBD1 covers 10 bases. Losses at the gene ends were 2 bases for V and 8 bases for J; bases not matched to a gene: 10. Per the germline V gene, CDR1 is SGHNT and CDR2 is YYREEE (reference sequence). CDR3 length equals 16 residues.

For the CDR3, the DNA is TGTGCCAGCAGCCCGTTTGTCCAGGGGGCGTATGGCTACACCTTC. It encodes CASSPFVQGAYGYTF. The rearrangement joins TRBV5-6 to TRBJ1-2; 8 nucleotides agree with TRBD1. Germline CDR1 SGHDT, CDR2 YYEEEE. The CDR3 runs 15 residues. After removal of 4 bases from V and 5 bases from J, the junction contained 10 bases not matched to a gene.

This chain uses TRBV4-2 with TRBJ1-3, with D possibly matching TRBD1 (6 bases). CDR3 length equals 15 residues. Per germline, CDR1 LGHNA and CDR2 YNFKEQ. Trimming stripped 0 bases from V and 4 bases from J, with 10 bases between. The CDR3 loop is CASSQEGASGNTIYF. The CDR3 region has the DNA TGTGCCAGCAGCCAAGAGGGGGCTTCGGGAAACACCATATATTTT.

V usage is TRBV5-4 and J usage is TRBJ1-6; a possible D gene is TRBD1 (5 bases). Germline values: CDR1 SGHNT, CDR2 YYREEE (reference sequence). The CDR3 sequence is 14 residues long. Trimming left V 5 bases short and J 5 bases short, with 11 bases between. The CDR3 here is CASRGLADNSPLHF. CDR3 bases: TGTGCCAGCAGGGGACTAGCGGATAATTCACCCCTCCACTTT.

The chain links TRBV28 to TRBJ2-2; D perhaps matches TRBD1 (6 bases). From germline, CDR1 is MDHEN and CDR2 SYDVKM. With 4 bases removed from V and 0 bases from J, the gap between germline ends came to 6 bases. The CDR3 contains 14 residues. The CDR3 nucleotides are TGTGCCAGCAGTTGGACAGCGAACACCGGGGAGCTGTTTTTT. This sequence encodes CASSWTANTGELFF.

This clone was found once. This chain uses TRBV6-4 with TRBJ1-2, with TRBD1 identical over 7 bases. Germline trimming cut 5 bases from V and 6 bases from J; bases unmatched to any gene: 9. This CDR3 has 14 amino acids. Germline V gives CDR1 MRHNA, CDR2 SNTAGT. The CDR3 reads CASSPRGREDGYTF. The CDR3 coding sequence is TGTGCCAGCAGTCCGAGGGGGCGCGAGGATGGCTACACCTTC.

This clone came up a few times. V and J are TRBV5-1 and TRBJ2-3; 11 bases align to TRBD2. V lost 4 bases, J lost 4 bases, and 8 bases stayed unmatched. Germline loops: CDR1 SGHRS, CDR2 YFSETQ. This CDR3 contains 16 residues. In nucleotides, the CDR3 is TGCGCCAGCAGCATGGGACTAGCGGCCTCCCCAGATACGCAGTATTTT. Residues: CASSMGLAASPDTQYF.

The chain combines TRBV7-2 with TRBJ2-5, with D maybe TRBD2 (5 bases). CDR1 SGHTA and CDR2 FQGNSA come from the germline V gene. This CDR3 is 16 amino acids long. V lost 5 bases and J 6 bases, leaving 22 bases between the germline ends. As DNA, the CDR3 is TGTGCCAGCAGCCCAGAGGCGCGGGCCGGTAGCAAGACCCAGTACTTC. This codes for CASSPEARAGSKTQYF.

V usage is TRBV7-3 and J usage is TRBJ2-3, with 10 bases matching TRBD2. The V and J ends lost 5 bases and 6 bases, in that order; junction bases with no gene match: 8. Looked up from germline, CDR1 is SGHTA and CDR2 is FQGTGA. The CDR3 is 15 residues long. The CDR3: CASSRGLADGDTQYF. The DNA of the CDR3 is TGTGCCAGCAGCCGCGGACTAGCGGACGGGGATACGCAGTATTTT.

The chain is built from TRBV28 and TRBJ2-5; possibly TRBD2 for D (7 bases). The V and J ends lost 4 bases and 4 bases respectively, with 13 bases between them. The germline CDR1 and CDR2 sequences are MDHEN and SYDVKM. The CDR3 has 14 amino acids. The CDR3 loop reads CASSSGGPLETQYF. The DNA for the CDR3 is TGTGCCAGCAGTTCCGGGGGGCCCCTAGAGACCCAGTACTTC.

The chain is built from TRBV18 and TRBJ1-5, with no clear D. The germline V and J ends were trimmed by 2 bases and 3 bases, with 5 bases remaining between them. The CDR3 consists of 13 residues. CDR1 is KGHSH, CDR2 LQKENI, per germline. This CDR3 is CASSPVNNQPQHF. CDR3 in DNA: TGTGCCAGCTCACCAGTAAACAATCAGCCCCAGCATTTT.

The rearrangement joins TRBV6-6 to TRBJ1-5; 9 bases agree with TRBD1. The germline V gene encodes CDR1 MNHNY and CDR2 SVGAGI (reference sequence). J lost 0 bases, V lost 5 bases, and 2 bases had no gene match. This CDR3 comprises 15 residues. In DNA, the CDR3 is TGTGCCAGCAGTCTGGACAGGGGTAGCAATCAGCCCCAGCATTTT. Encoded protein: CASSLDRGSNQPQHF.

This clone was recorded only once. The chain uses TRBV30 and TRBJ1-5; 8 bases line up with TRBD1. CDR1 is GTSNPN and CDR2 is SVGIG in the germline V gene (reference sequence). The CDR3 runs to 12 residues. V was clipped by 2 bases and J by 8 bases; unmatched bases: 2. CDR3 sequence: CAWSQTGEPQHF. DNA for the CDR3: TGTGCCTGGAGTCAGACAGGGGAGCCCCAGCATTTT.